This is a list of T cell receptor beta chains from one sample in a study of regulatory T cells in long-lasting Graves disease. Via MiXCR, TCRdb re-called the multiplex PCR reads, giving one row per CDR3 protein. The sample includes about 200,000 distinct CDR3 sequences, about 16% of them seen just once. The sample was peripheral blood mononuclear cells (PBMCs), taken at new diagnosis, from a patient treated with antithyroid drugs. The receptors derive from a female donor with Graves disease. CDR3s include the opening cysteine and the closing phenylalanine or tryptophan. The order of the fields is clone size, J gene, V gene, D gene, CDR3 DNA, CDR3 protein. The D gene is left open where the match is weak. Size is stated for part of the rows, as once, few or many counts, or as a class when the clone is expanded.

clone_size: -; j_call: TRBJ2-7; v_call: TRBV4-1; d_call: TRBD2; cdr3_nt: TGCGCCAGCAGCCAAAAGCGGGAGAAGTTATACGAGCAGTACTTC; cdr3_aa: CASSQKREKLYEQYF
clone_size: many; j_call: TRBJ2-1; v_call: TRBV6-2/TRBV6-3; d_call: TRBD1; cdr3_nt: TGTGCCAGCAGTTACCTTTTCCCTGACAGGGGCAATAATGAGCAGTTCTTC; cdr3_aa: CASSYLFPDRGNNEQFF
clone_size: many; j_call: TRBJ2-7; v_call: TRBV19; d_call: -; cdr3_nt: TGTGCCAGTAGTATAGGTCCGGGGAGCTACGAGCAGTACTTC; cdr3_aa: CASSIGPGSYEQYF
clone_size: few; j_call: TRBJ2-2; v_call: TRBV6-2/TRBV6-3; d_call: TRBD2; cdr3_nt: TGTGCCGGAGGTGGACTAGCGGGAAAAGGCGACACCGGGGAGCTGTTTTTT; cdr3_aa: CAGGGLAGKGDTGELFF
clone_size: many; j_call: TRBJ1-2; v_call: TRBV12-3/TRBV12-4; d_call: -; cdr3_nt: TGTGCCAGCGCGGCGGCACCTTTTAACTATGGCTACACCTTC; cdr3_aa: CASAAAPFNYGYTF
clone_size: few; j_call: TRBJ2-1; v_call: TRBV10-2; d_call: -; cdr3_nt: TGCGCCAGCAGTGAGCCGGGACGGAGAAACAATGAGCAGTTCTTC; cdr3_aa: CASSEPGRRNNEQFF
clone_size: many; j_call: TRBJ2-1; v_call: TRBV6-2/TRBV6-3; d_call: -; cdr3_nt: TGTGCCAGCAGTTACACGGCGGGACGGAACTCTGATGAGCAGTTCTTC; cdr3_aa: CASSYTAGRNSDEQFF
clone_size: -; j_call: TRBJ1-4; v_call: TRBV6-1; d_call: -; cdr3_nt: TGTGCCACGGATCGGGGTTCTAATGAAAAACTGTTTTTT; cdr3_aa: CATDRGSNEKLFF
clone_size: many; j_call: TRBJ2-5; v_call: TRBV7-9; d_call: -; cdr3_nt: TGTGCCAGTCCAGGCCCCCCCCATTGGGAGACCCAGTACTTC; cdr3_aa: CASPGPPHWETQYF
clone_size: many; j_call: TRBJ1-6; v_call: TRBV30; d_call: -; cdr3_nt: TGTGCCTACATGAGCCGTGGATATAATTCACCCCTCCACTTT; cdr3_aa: CAYMSRGYNSPLHF
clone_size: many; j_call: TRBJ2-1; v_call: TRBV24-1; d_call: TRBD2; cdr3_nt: TGTGCCACCAGCCGAAACTTAGCGGGAGAGGGGGCGATGTCCTACAATGAGCAGTTCTTC; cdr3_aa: CATSRNLAGEGAMSYNEQFF
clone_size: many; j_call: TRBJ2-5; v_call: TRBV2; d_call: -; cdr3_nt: TGTGCCAGCAGTGAAGCCGCAGTTGGGACCCAGTACTTC; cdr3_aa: CASSEAAVGTQYF
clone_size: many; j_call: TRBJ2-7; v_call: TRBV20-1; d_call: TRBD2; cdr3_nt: TGCAGTGCTAGAAGCGCTAGCGGGAGTTACGAGCAGTACTTC; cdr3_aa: CSARSASGSYEQYF
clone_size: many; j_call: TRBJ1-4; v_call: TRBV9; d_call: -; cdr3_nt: TGTGCCAGCAGCGTAGCGGAGGGCTACAAACTGTTTTTT; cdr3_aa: CASSVAEGYKLFF
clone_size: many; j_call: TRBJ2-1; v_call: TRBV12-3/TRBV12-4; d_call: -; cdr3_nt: TGTGCCAGCACCATGGGGGGATACAATGAGCAGTTCTTC; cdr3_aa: CASTMGGYNEQFF
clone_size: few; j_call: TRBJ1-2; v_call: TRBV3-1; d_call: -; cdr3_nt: TGTGCCAGCAGCCAAGTTTGGGGGTCTCCGCTTTATGGCTACACCTTC; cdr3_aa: CASSQVWGSPLYGYTF
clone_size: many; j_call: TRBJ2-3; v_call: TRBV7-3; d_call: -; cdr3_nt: TGTGCCAGCAGCTTAAGTGTCATTGATACGCAGTATTTT; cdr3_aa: CASSLSVIDTQYF
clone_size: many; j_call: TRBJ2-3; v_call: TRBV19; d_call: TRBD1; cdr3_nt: TGTGCCAGTAGTATCCCGGGACAGGGATTCACAGATACGCAGTATTTT; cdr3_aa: CASSIPGQGFTDTQYF
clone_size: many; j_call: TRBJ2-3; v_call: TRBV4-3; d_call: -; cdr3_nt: TGCGCCAGCAGCCAAGATAACAGAGCCACAGATACGCAGTATTTT; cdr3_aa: CASSQDNRATDTQYF
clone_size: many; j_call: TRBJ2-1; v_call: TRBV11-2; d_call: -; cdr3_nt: TGTGCCAGCAGCTTCAGGGTCCAGGATGAGCAGTTCTTC; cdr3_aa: CASSFRVQDEQFF
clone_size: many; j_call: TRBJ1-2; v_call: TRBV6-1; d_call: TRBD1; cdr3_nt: TGTGCCAGCAGCAGAGTAAACCGACAGGGGGCCGGTGGCTACACCTTC; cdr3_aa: CASSRVNRQGAGGYTF
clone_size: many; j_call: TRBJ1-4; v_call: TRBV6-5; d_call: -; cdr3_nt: TGTGCCAGCAGTTATTCTACAGGGAGGGGTGAAAAACTGTTTTTT; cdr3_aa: CASSYSTGRGEKLFF
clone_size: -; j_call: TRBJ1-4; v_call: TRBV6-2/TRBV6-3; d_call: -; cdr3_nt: TGTGCCAGCAGGGACCGGGACAAAGATAATGAAAAACTGTTTTTT; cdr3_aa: CASRDRDKDNEKLFF
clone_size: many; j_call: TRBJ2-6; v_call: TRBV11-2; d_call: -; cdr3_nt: TGTGCCAGCAGCTTAGTTGGGGGTTACGGGGCCAACGTCCTGACTTTC; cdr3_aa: CASSLVGGYGANVLTF
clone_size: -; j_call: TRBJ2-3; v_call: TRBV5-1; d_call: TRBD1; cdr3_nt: TGCGCCAGCAGCTTCGGGGACAGGGAGACAGATACGCAGTATTTT; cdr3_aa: CASSFGDRETDTQYF
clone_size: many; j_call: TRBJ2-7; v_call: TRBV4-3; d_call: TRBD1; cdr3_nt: TGCGCCAGCAGCCAAGAGACCCACCGGACAGGGATTCCCTACGAGCAGTACTTC; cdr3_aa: CASSQETHRTGIPYEQYF
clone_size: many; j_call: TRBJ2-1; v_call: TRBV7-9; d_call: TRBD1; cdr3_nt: TGTGCCAGCAGCTCCGGGACAGGGGCCAATGAGCAGTTCTTC; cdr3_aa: CASSSGTGANEQFF
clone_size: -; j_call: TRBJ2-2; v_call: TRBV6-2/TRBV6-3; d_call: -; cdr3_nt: -; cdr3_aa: CASSFYICSATVSGGTGELFF
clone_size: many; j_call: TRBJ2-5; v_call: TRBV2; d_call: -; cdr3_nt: TGTGCCAGCAGTGAAGTTGCGAACCAAGAGACCCAGTACTTC; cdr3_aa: CASSEVANQETQYF
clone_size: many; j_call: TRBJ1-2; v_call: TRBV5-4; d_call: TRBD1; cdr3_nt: TGTGCCAGCAGCCGCGAGACAGGGGATGGCTACACCTTC; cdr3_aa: CASSRETGDGYTF
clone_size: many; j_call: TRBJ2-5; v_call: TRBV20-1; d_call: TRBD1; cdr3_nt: TGCAGTGCTAGAGAAATGACAGGGCAAGAGACCCAGTACTTC; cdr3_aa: CSAREMTGQETQYF
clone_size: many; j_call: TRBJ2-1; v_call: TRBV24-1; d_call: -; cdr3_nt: TGTGCCACCAGTGATTTTGGGGGTCGCTCCTACAATGAGCAGTTCTTC; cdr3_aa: CATSDFGGRSYNEQFF
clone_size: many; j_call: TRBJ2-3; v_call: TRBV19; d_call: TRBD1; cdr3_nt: TGTGCCAGTACTGCGGAACAGGGGGCACCAGATACGCAGTATTTT; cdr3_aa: CASTAEQGAPDTQYF
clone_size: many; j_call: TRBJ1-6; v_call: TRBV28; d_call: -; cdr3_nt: TGTGCCAGCAGTTTGGGTGGTATGAGGGGCGGTTCACCCCTCCACTTT; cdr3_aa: CASSLGGMRGGSPLHF
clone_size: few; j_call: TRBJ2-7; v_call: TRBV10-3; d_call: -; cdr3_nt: TGTGCCATCGGGGCCGGCGACACCCCCCTCTTC; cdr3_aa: CAIGAGDTPLF
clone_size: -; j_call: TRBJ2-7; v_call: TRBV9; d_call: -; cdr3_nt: TGTGCCAGCAGCGTAGATCATGGTTTCGAGCAGTACTTC; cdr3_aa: CASSVDHGFEQYF
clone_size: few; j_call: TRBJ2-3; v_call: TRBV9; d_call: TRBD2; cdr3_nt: TGTGCCAGCAGCGTAGAGGGGACTAGCGGGACCTTCACAGATACGCAGTATTTT; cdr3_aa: CASSVEGTSGTFTDTQYF
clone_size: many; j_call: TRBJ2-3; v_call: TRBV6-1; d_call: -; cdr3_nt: TGTGCCAGCAGTCCAGGGAAGGGCACAGATACGCAGTATTTT; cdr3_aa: CASSPGKGTDTQYF
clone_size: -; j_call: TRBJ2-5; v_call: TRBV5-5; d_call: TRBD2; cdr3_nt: TGTGCCAGCAGTACCGGGACTAGCCAAGAGACCCAGTACTTC; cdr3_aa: CASSTGTSQETQYF
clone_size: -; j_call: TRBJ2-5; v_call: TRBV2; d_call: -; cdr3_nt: TGTGCCAGCACTTGGTCGGCGTCCCAGTACTTC; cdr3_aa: CASTWSASQYF
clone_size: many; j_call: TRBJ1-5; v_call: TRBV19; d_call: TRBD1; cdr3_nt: TGTGCCAGTAGTAGATCAGGGGGCTGGGGTCAGCCCCAGCATTTT; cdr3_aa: CASSRSGGWGQPQHF
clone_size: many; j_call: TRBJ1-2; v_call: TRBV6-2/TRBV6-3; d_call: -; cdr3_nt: TGTGCCAGCAGTCTTACCGGACTCCATCCCTATGGCTACACCTTC; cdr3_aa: CASSLTGLHPYGYTF
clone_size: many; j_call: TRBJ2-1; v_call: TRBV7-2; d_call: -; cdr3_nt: TGTGCCAGCAGCACAATCCGGGACCAGGGGTGGAAGAAGCAGTTCTTC; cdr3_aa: CASSTIRDQGWKKQFF
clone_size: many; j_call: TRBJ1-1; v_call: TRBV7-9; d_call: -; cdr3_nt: TGTGCCAGCAGCAGCCGGACCGGAGGAACTGAAGCTTTCTTT; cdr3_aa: CASSSRTGGTEAFF
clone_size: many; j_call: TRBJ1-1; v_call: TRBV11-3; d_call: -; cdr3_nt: TGTGCCAGCAGCGTCACAGGGATAAGGAGGGCTGAAGCTTTCTTT; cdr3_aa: CASSVTGIRRAEAFF
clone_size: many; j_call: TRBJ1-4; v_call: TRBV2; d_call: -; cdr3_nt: TGTGCCAGCGAAGGAGTAGTAAATGAAAAACTGTTTTTT; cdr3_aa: CASEGVVNEKLFF
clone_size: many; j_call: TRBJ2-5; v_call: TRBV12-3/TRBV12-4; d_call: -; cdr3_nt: TGTGCCAGCAGTTCCCCTGGCGCGACCCAGTACTTC; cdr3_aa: CASSSPGATQYF
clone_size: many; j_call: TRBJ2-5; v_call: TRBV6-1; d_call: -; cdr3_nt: TGTGCCAGCAGTGAGGAGGCGGGGAACCAAGAGACCCAGTACTTC; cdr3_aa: CASSEEAGNQETQYF
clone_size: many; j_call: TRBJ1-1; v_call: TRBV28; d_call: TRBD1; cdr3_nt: TGTGCCAGCAGCTTAGACAGGGCCTCTGAAGCTTTCTTT; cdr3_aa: CASSLDRASEAFF
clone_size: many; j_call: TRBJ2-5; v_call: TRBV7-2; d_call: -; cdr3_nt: TGTGCCAGCAGCTCGACAGGACAAGAGACCCAGTACTTC; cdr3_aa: CASSSTGQETQYF